This T cell receptor (beta chain) was obtained from a study of cytotoxic CD8 clonotypes in ibrutinib-treated CLL. Broader study findings: Whereas clonality rose at ibrutinib response, it declined toward baseline at progression. There were few public clonotypes, and on treatment they contracted or stayed stable.

The CDR3 is 13 residues long. The V segment lost 7 bases and the J segment 0 bases; nucleotides outside the gene matches: 2. Per germline, CDR1 LNHDA and CDR2 SQIVND (reference sequence). With regard to this clone: Its antigen is still unknown.

Assay: immunoSEQ multiplex PCR; the TCRdb copy retains only in-frame clones and omits some. This sample yields around 140,000 clones, of which 77% are seen a single time; around 30% belongs to the top ten. The source material was PBMCs, sampled after 12 months of ibrutinib treatment. The TCR sequence derives from a human donor with chronic lymphocytic leukemia. V and J are TRBV19 and TRBJ1-1; 7 positions match TRBD1. The CDR3 bases are TGTGCCAGTACCGGGACAGTGAACACTGAAGCTTTCTTT. Protein product: CASTGTVNTEAFF.